A single sample is the source of the 5 T cell receptor beta chains below, sequenced in a study of T-cell memory formation after mild COVID-19. TCRdb re-analysed the 5' RACE reads in MiXCR, keeping a single row per CDR3 protein. This table holds about 40,000 distinct CDR3 sequences, around 6.1% found once. Sample: PBMCs or a T cell subset sorted from them (not recorded which). The receptors derive from an adult who had mild COVID-19 (a few samples of this study predate the infection). Cell type and time point are not known.

The chain links TRBV3-1 to TRBJ2-1; the match to TRBD2 covers 9 bases. V was pared by 6 bases and J by 9 bases, with 18 bases of the junction left unmatched. Germline assignment: CDR1 LGHDT and CDR2 YNNKEL (reference sequence). The CDR3 is 17 residues long. In DNA form, the CDR3 reads TGTGCCAGCAGTAACCCTCCGGGACTAGCCTATAGAAGTGAGCAGTTCTTC. It yields the protein CASSNPPGLAYRSEQFF.

V is TRBV6-6 and J is TRBJ1-1; D is undetermined. Germline V gene lookup returns CDR1 MNHNY and CDR2 SVGAGI (reference sequence). The CDR3 has 14 residues. V dropped 7 bases and J dropped 0 bases, with 12 bases sitting between them. The CDR3 protein is CASNGRQMNTEAFF. The DNA for the CDR3 is TGTGCCAGCAATGGTAGGCAGATGAACACTGAAGCTTTCTTT.

This clonotype showed up just a few times. This rearrangement joins TRBV11-2 to TRBJ2-2; no clear D. CDR3 size: 12 residues. Germline values: CDR1 SGHAT, CDR2 FQNNGV. The V end was cut by 3 bases, the J end by 7 bases, with 6 bases between. CDR3 residues: CASSLVVGELFF. CDR3 sequence (DNA): TGTGCCAGCAGCTTGGTGGTCGGGGAGCTGTTTTTT.

This clonotype was observed many times. The rearrangement joins TRBV12-3 or TRBV12-4 to TRBJ2-3; D ambiguous. Trimming took 5 bases from V and 6 from J, leaving 12 bases between them. This CDR3 has 13 residues. The CDR3 loop is CASSPQGPDTQYF. The CDR3 DNA reads as TGTGCCAGCAGTCCCCAAGGTCCGGATACGCAGTATTTT.

This clonotype was recorded at least ten times. The chain has TRBV7-9 and TRBJ1-5, with D hard to call. Trimming pared 7 bases from V and 7 bases from J, leaving 11 bases between. Per the germline V gene, CDR1 is SEHNR and CDR2 is FQNEAQ (reference sequence). CDR3 length: 12 amino acids. The CDR3 is CASTTLGQPQHF. The CDR3 DNA sequence: TGTGCCAGCACTACCCTTGGCCAGCCCCAGCATTTT.